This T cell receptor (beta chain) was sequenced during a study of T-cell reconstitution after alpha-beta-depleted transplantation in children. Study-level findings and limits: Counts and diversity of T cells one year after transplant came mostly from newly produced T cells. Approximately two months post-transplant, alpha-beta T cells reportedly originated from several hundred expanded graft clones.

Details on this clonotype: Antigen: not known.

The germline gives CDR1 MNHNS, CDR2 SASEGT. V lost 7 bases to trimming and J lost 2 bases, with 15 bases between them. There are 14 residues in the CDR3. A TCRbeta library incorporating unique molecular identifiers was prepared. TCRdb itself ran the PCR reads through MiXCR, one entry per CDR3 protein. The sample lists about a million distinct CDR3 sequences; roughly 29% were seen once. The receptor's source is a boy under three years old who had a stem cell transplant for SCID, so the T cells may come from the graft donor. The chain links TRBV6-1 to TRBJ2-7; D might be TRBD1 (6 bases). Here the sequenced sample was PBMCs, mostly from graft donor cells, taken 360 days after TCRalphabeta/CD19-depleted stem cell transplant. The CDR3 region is CASTDSGQTYEQYF. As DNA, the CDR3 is TGTGCCAGCACCGACTCGGGACAAACCTACGAGCAGTACTTC.